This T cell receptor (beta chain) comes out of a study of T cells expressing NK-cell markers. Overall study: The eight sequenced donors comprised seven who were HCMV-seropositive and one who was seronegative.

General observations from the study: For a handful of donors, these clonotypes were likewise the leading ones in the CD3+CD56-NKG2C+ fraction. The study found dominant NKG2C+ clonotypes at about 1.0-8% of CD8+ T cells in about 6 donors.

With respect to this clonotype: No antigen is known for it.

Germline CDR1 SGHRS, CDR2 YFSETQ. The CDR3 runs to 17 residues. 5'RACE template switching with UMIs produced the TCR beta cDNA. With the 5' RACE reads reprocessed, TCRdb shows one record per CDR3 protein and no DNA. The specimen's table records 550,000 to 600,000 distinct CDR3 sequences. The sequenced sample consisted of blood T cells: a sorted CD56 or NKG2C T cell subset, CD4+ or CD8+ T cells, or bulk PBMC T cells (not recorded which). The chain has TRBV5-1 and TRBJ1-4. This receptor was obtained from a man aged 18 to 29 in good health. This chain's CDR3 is CASSLSLAGGFNEKLFF.